This TCR beta chain was recovered during a study of blood T cell repertoires in COVID-19. Study-level background: Material from acute and convalescent COVID-19 was sourced from the United States, Italy and Spain. PBMCs, B-cell-depleted T cells, or T cells were the source of the cDNA or gDNA that made up the material.

In the authors' methods: Reference gene primer amplification yielded estimated nucleated cell counts. TCRdb's copy holds only in-frame clones and misses some; the assay was immunoSEQ multiplex PCR. The V and J calls and clone size are taken from that table; D and trimming were inferred from the DNA. Of a few hundred thousand clones in the sample, roughly 87% were seen once. The CDR3 runs 14 residues. Germline trimming cut 0 bases from V and 6 bases from J; bases unmatched to any gene: 6. From germline, CDR1 is SQVTM and CDR2 ANQGSEA. This TCR was sampled from a woman in her 40s who had recovered from COVID-19. The chain carries TRBV29-1 and TRBJ2-5, with 8 bases lining up with TRBD1. The sample consisted of peripheral blood. CDR3 region: CSVEDPTGVKTQYF. CDR3 nucleotide sequence: TGCAGCGTTGAAGACCCGACAGGGGTAAAGACCCAGTACTTC.